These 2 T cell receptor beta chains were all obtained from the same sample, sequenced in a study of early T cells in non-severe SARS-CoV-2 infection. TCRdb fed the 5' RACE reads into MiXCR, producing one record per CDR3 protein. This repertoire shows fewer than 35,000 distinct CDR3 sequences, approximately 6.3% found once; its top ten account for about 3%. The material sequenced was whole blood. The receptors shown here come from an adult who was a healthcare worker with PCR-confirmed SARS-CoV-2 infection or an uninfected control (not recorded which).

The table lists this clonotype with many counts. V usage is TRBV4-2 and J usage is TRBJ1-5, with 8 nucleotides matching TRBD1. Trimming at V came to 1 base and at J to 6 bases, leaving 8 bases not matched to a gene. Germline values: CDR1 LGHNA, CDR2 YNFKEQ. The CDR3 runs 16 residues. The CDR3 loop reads CASSQARAGGGQPQHF. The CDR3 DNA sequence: TGTGCCAGCAGCCAAGCTAGGGCAGGGGGCGGTCAGCCCCAGCATTTT.

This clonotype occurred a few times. The CDR3 is CSVMTGSYTDTQYF. The CDR3 DNA follows: TGCAGCGTTATGACAGGCAGTTATACAGATACGCAGTATTTT. This chain uses TRBV29-1 with TRBJ2-3, with D possibly matching TRBD1 (6 bases). The germline V gene has CDR1 SQVTM and CDR2 ANQGSEA. Trimming took off 5 bases at V and 3 bases at J, with 15 bases between the two ends. The CDR3 covers 14 residues.